The 26 T cell receptor beta chains given below trace back to one sample, sequenced in a study of regulatory and conventional T cells in RAG deficiency. Sequenced by immunoSEQ multiplex PCR; TCRdb stores in-frame clones only, minus some. This sample yields 30,000 to 40,000 clones, of which over 75% are seen a single time; 12% to 15% belongs to the top ten. These sequences were also reported in another study, on regulatory T cells. Turning to that study: The primer mix had 52 TRBV and 13 TRBJ primers.

The material sequenced was CD8+ T cells sorted from blood. These TCRs come from a human donor in good health.

This chain uses TRBV2 with TRBJ1-4; 12 bases match TRBD1. The CDR3 extends over 16 amino acids. The J segment lost 7 bases and the V segment lost 7 bases, leaving 10 bases of the junction unmatched. The germline V gene has CDR1 SNHLY and CDR2 FYNNEI. The CDR3 DNA is TGTGCCAGCACAGAAAGGGACAGGGGGCGCGGTGAAAAACTGTTTTTT. It yields the protein CASTERDRGRGEKLFF.

V usage is TRBV11-2 and J usage is TRBJ2-7; 7 positions match TRBD2. CDR1 and CDR2 (germline): SGHAT, FQNNGV. The CDR3 totals 13 residues. V shed 5 bases and J 3 bases; nucleotides not matched to a gene: 4. The CDR3 loop is CASSGDYVYEQYF. DNA for the CDR3: TGTGCCAGCAGCGGGGACTATGTCTACGAGCAGTACTTC. The variable domain in full, with the rest retrieved from reference TRBV11-2 and TRBJ2-7, is EAGVAQSPRYKIIEKRQSVAFWCNPISGHATLYWYQQILGQGPKLLIQFQNNGVVDDSQLPKDRFSAERLKGVDSTLKIQPAKLEDSAVYLCASSGDYVYEQYFGPGTRLTVT.

V gene TRBV7-2 combines with J gene TRBJ2-7; TRBD1 might be the D (6 bases). Germline CDR1 is SGHTA and CDR2 is FQGNSA. V dropped 5 bases and J dropped 4 bases, with 15 bases sitting between them. The CDR3 loop spans 14 amino acids. The CDR3 sequence is CASSTGQGWYEQYF. The DNA for the CDR3 is TGTGCCAGCAGCACCGGTCAGGGGTGGTACGAGCAGTACTTC.

The chain combines TRBV2 with TRBJ1-4, with a weak D call TRBD1 (5 bases). The V end lost 5 bases, the J end lost 5 bases, and 15 bases lay between the germline ends. CDR1 is SNHLY, CDR2 FYNNEI, per germline. The CDR3 has 15 residues. The CDR3 is CASSLYRDGNEKLFF. CDR3 DNA: TGTGCCAGCAGTCTATACCGGGACGGCAATGAAAAACTGTTTTTT.

This sequence joins TRBV11-2 and TRBJ1-2; maybe TRBD1 (5 bases). The V gene lost 6 bases and the J gene lost 4 bases, with 21 bases spanning the gap. This CDR3 is built from 16 residues. CDR1 and CDR2 from the germline V gene are SGHAT and FQNNGV. Here the CDR3 DNA reads TGTGCCAGCAGAGCCGATTGGGGCAGGGCCGCCTATGGCTACACCTTC. Protein: CASRADWGRAAYGYTF.

The rearrangement uses TRBV27 and TRBJ2-1, with 7 bases fitting TRBD2. Germline CDR1 reads MNHEY; CDR2 reads SMNVEV (reference sequence). J gave up 5 bases and V 0 bases, and 4 bases lay outside the gene matches. The CDR3 consists of 15 residues. The chain's CDR3 is CASSLSGRVHNEQFF. As DNA, the CDR3 is TGTGCCAGCAGTTTATCGGGGAGGGTACACAATGAGCAGTTCTTC.

This chain joins TRBV10-3 and TRBJ2-7; TRBD1 might be the D (6 bases). The CDR3 consists of 13 residues. The germline V and J ends were trimmed by 6 bases and 5 bases, with 14 bases remaining between them. Germline CDR1 is ENHRY and CDR2 is SYGVKD. The CDR3 sequence: CAIRGAGMDEQYF. In DNA, the CDR3 is TGTGCCATCAGGGGGGCTGGGATGGACGAGCAGTACTTC.

This clone came up once. The chain's CDR3 is CASSKVKGGNQPQHF. The DNA of the CDR3 is TGTGCCAGCAGCAAAGTAAAAGGTGGCAATCAGCCCCAGCATTTT. The V and J genes are TRBV21-1 and TRBJ1-5. TRBV21-1 is marked as a pseudogene. There are 15 residues in the CDR3.

This chain connects TRBV19 to TRBJ1-1; no clear D gene. The CDR3 totals 11 residues. Germline CDR1 is LNHDA and CDR2 is SQIVND (reference sequence). V lost 6 bases to trimming and J lost 8 bases, with 10 bases between them. This chain's CDR3 is CASSETEEAFF. For the CDR3, the DNA is TGTGCCAGTAGCGAAACAGAGGAAGCTTTCTTT.

This chain links TRBV2 with TRBJ2-3; 7 bases are a match to TRBD2. The CDR3 has 16 residues. The V segment lost 2 bases and the J segment 3 bases; nucleotides outside the gene matches: 8. The germline V gene encodes CDR1 SNHLY and CDR2 FYNNEI. The CDR3 loop reads CASSENGGGTTDTQYF. The CDR3, as DNA: TGTGCCAGCAGTGAAAATGGGGGGGGTACGACAGATACGCAGTATTTT.

V is TRBV7-8 and J is TRBJ1-1; D is unclear. The CDR3 length is 14 residues. The germline V and J ends were trimmed by 3 bases and 2 bases, with 10 bases remaining between them. Germline CDR1 reads SGHVS; CDR2 reads FQNEAQ. CDR3 nucleotides: TGTGCCAGCAGCTTGGTTAGTATAAACACTGAAGCTTTCTTT. Translation gives CASSLVSINTEAFF. The whole variable domain, filled in from reference TRBV7-8 and TRBJ1-1, reads GAGVSQSPRYKVAKRGQDVALRCDPISGHVSLFWYQQALGQGPEFLTYFQNEAQLDKSGLPSDRFFAERPEGSVSTLKIQRTQQEDSAVYLCASSLVSINTEAFFGQGTRLTVV.

This chain links TRBV28 with TRBJ1-4; 7 bases match TRBD1. With V trimmed by 3 bases and J by 7 bases, 8 bases remained unmatched. The CDR3 totals 15 residues. Germline CDR1 MDHEN, CDR2 SYDVKM. The chain's CDR3 is CASSFRAGGSEKLFF. CDR3 nucleotide sequence: TGTGCCAGCAGTTTTCGGGCAGGGGGATCTGAAAAACTGTTTTTT. Using reference TRBV28 and TRBJ1-4 for the parts outside the CDR3, the full variable domain is DVKVTQSSRYLVKRTGEKVFLECVQDMDHENMFWYRQDPGLGLRLIYFSYDVKMKEKGDIPEGYSVSREKKERFSLILESASTNQTSMYLCASSFRAGGSEKLFFGSGTQLSVL.

The CDR3 here is CSVWVGESSGANVLTF. CDR3 in DNA: TGCAGCGTTTGGGTGGGGGAATCCTCTGGGGCCAACGTCCTGACTTTC. V is TRBV29-1 and J is TRBJ2-6, with D perhaps matching TRBD1 or TRBD2 (5 bases each). The germline CDR1 and CDR2 sequences are SQVTM and ANQGSEA. V was pared by 5 bases and J by 0 bases, with 14 bases between. CDR3 size: 16 residues.

The V gene is TRBV13, the J gene TRBJ2-5; D remains ambiguous. Gene TRBJ2-7 matches the end of the DNA better, so the J call may be wrong. The CDR3 loop spans 13 amino acids. CDR1 and CDR2 from the germline V gene are PRHDT and FYEKMQ (reference sequence). The CDR3 DNA reads TGTGCCAGCAGCTTAGTTACTAACTACGAGCAGTACTTC. As protein: CASSLVTNYEQYF.

V gene TRBV18 combines with J gene TRBJ1-5; no clear D gene. Looked up from germline, CDR1 is KGHSH and CDR2 is LQKENI. Trimming removed 3 bases from V and 4 bases from J, with 13 bases in between. The CDR3 is 15 residues long. The CDR3 region is CASSPGGAFNQPQHF. The CDR3, as DNA: TGTGCCAGCTCACCCGGCGGAGCCTTTAATCAGCCCCAGCATTTT.

The chain joins TRBV5-1 to TRBJ1-4, with 7 bases matching TRBD1. The CDR3 covers 18 residues. V was clipped by 1 base and J by 8 bases; unmatched bases: 17. The germline V gene encodes CDR1 SGHRS and CDR2 YFSETQ. For the CDR3, the DNA is TGCGCCAGCAGCTTGTCGGGCCGACAGGGAGGGATTGGGGAAAAACTGTTTTTT. This encodes CASSLSGRQGGIGEKLFF.

This clone was observed a few times. The chain has TRBV19 and TRBJ1-4, with TRBD1 identical over 7 bases. The CDR3 is made up of 13 amino acids. Losses at the gene ends were 6 bases for V and 8 bases for J; bases not matched to a gene: 6. In germline, CDR1 is LNHDA, CDR2 SQIVND (reference sequence). CDR3 protein: CASRPTGKEKLFF. The CDR3 DNA sequence: TGTGCCAGTAGACCGACAGGGAAGGAAAAACTGTTTTTT.

The chain links TRBV30 to TRBJ2-3; 8 bases line up with TRBD1. V gave up 4 bases and J gave up 3 bases; unmatched junction bases: 3. The V gene's germline CDR1 is GTSNPN and CDR2 SVGIG (reference sequence). The CDR3 consists of 13 residues. CDR3 bases: TGTGCCTGGAACAGGGGGAATACAGATACGCAGTATTTT. Encoded protein: CAWNRGNTDTQYF.

The chain carries TRBV19 and TRBJ2-3, with D perhaps matching TRBD2 (6 bases). V dropped 6 bases and J dropped 1 base, with 14 bases sitting between them. The V gene's germline CDR1 is LNHDA and CDR2 SQIVND (reference sequence). This CDR3 is built from 15 residues. The CDR3: CASSLGEVGTDTQYF. The CDR3 DNA follows: TGTGCCAGTAGCCTAGGGGAGGTAGGCACAGATACGCAGTATTTT.

This rearrangement joins TRBV9 to TRBJ2-7; 10 positions match TRBD2. Germline CDR1 and CDR2: SGDLS and YYNGEE. The CDR3 extends over 14 amino acids. V trimming: 3 bases; J trimming: 4 bases; junction bases outside the gene matches: 4. The CDR3 DNA is TGTGCCAGCAGCGCAGCGGGAGGGGTTTACGAGCAGTACTTC. Its translation: CASSAAGGVYEQYF.

The chain couples TRBV5-4 to TRBJ1-4, with 8 bases that match TRBD1. Looked up from germline, CDR1 is SGHNT and CDR2 is YYREEE (reference sequence). The ends lost 3 bases at V and 10 bases at J; junction bases unmatched: 14. The CDR3 extends over 16 amino acids. This chain's CDR3 is CASSSRAQGVVGKLFF. CDR3 DNA sequence: TGTGCCAGCAGCTCGAGGGCACAGGGGGTGGTGGGAAAACTGTTTTTT. Supplemented by reference TRBV5-4 and TRBJ1-4, the full variable domain reads ETGVTQSPTHLIKTRGQQVTLRCSSQSGHNTVSWYQQALGQGPQFIFQYYREEENGRGNFPPRFSGLQFPNYSSELNVNALELDDSALYLCASSSRAQGVVGKLFFGSGTQLSVL.

V and J are TRBV6-1 and TRBJ1-2, with 8 bases fitting TRBD1. This CDR3 region has 15 residues. V lost 2 bases and J lost 5; bases outside the gene matches: 7. From germline, CDR1 is MNHNS and CDR2 SASEGT. The chain's CDR3 is CASSETGGLGYGYTF. The CDR3 DNA follows: TGTGCCAGCAGTGAAACAGGGGGTCTGGGGTATGGCTACACCTTC.

The CDR3: CASSWTVSGNTIYF. Written as DNA, the CDR3 is TGTGCCAGCAGTTGGACAGTCTCTGGAAACACCATATATTTT. This sequence joins TRBV6-6 and TRBJ1-3; tentatively, D is TRBD1 (6 bases). Trimming took off 4 bases at V and 0 bases at J, with 7 bases between the two ends. CDR1 and CDR2 (germline): MNHNY, SVGAGI (reference sequence). The CDR3 has 14 residues.

This clone was seen a single time. The J gene is TRBJ2-3, the V gene TRBV14, with D possibly being TRBD2 (7 bases). CDR3 length: 16 amino acids. Germline values: CDR1 SGHDN, CDR2 FVKESK. Trimming left V 1 base short and J 0 bases short, with 11 bases between. As DNA, the CDR3 is TGTGCCAGCAGCCAAGTCGAGGGGGGGAGCACAGATACGCAGTATTTT. Its protein product is CASSQVEGGSTDTQYF.

The V call is TRBV7-9, the J call TRBJ2-1, with unresolved D. Trimming took off 8 bases at V and 2 bases at J, with 7 bases between the two ends. The CDR3 is made up of 12 amino acids. The V gene's germline CDR1 is SEHNR and CDR2 FQNEAQ (reference sequence). DNA for the CDR3: TGTGCCAGCTCAACAGCCTACAATGAGCAGTTCTTC. Its protein product is CASSTAYNEQFF.

This chain uses TRBV7-6 with TRBJ1-2; weak D call: TRBD1 (6 bases). The CDR3 length is 13 residues. In germline, CDR1 is SGHVS, CDR2 FNYEAQ. Between the trimmed V and J ends, which lost 6 bases and 2 bases, there was a span of 10 bases. CDR3 region: CASSLGQNYGYTF. The CDR3, as DNA: TGTGCCAGCAGTCTCGGACAGAACTATGGCTACACCTTC. The entire variable domain, with the rest obtained from reference TRBV7-6 and TRBJ1-2, is as follows: GAGVSQSPRYKVTKRGQDVALRCDPISGHVSLYWYRQALGQGPEFLTYFNYEAQQDKSGLPNDRFSAERPEGSISTLTIQRTEQRDSAMYRCASSLGQNYGYTFGSGTRLTVV.